The 14 T cell receptor beta chains listed next were all sequenced from one sample in a study of cytomegalovirus exposure and HLA in healthy donors. PCR primers comprised 60 Vbeta and 13 Jbeta primers. Sequencing was performed with immunoSEQ multiplex PCR; in TCRdb, only in-frame clones are kept and a portion is missing. The sample yields 150,000 to 200,000 clones, more than 60% seen once. Material: PBMCs. The receptors were gathered from a man aged 40-49 years in good health and CMV-seronegative.

The chain carries TRBV28 and TRBJ2-7; D possibly corresponds to TRBD2 (6 bases). The germline CDR1 and CDR2 sequences are MDHEN and SYDVKM. This CDR3 spans 14 amino acids. Deletions cut 2 bases from V and 2 bases from J, with 10 bases between. This chain's CDR3 is CASSLGGTPYEQYF. CDR3 coding DNA: TGTGCCAGCAGTTTAGGCGGGACCCCCTACGAGCAGTACTTC.

The genes are TRBV6-5 and TRBJ2-5; D possibly corresponds to TRBD2 (6 bases). The CDR3 length is 13 residues. Germline assignment: CDR1 MNHEY and CDR2 SVGAGI. Trimming left V 2 bases short and J 7 bases short, with 11 bases between. The CDR3: CASSYGGSGTQYF. The CDR3 DNA follows: TGTGCCAGCAGTTACGGGGGGAGTGGGACCCAGTACTTC.

The chain couples TRBV30 to TRBJ1-2; D not certain. Trimming left V 8 bases short and J 5 bases short, with 21 bases between. This CDR3 is built from 14 residues. The V gene's germline CDR1 is GTSNPN and CDR2 SVGIG (reference sequence). The chain's CDR3 is CAGVGREIPYGYTF. DNA for the CDR3: TGTGCCGGGGTGGGGAGGGAAATTCCGTATGGCTACACCTTC.

V and J are TRBV5-6 and TRBJ2-7, with a possible D match to TRBD2 (7 bases). Germline values: CDR1 SGHDT, CDR2 YYEEEE. The CDR3 is made up of 15 amino acids. Trimming shortened V by 0 bases and J by 5 bases, and 15 bases separated the two germline ends. The CDR3 reads CASSLVGGRVDEQYF. In nucleotides, the CDR3 is TGTGCCAGCAGCTTGGTGGGGGGGCGCGTTGACGAGCAGTACTTC.

DNA of the CDR3: TGTGCCAGCAGGCCATGGATTAGCGGGGAGCTCAATGAGCAGTTCTTC. This codes for CASRPWISGELNEQFF. The V and J genes are TRBV27 and TRBJ2-1, with 8 bases matching TRBD2. With 6 bases clipped from V and 6 bases from J, the junction kept 13 bases outside the gene matches. The CDR3 is made up of 16 amino acids. Germline V gene data show CDR1 as MNHEY and CDR2 as SMNVEV (reference sequence).

J is TRBJ2-7 and V is TRBV1; whether TRBD2, the table's D call, matches the DNA was not checked. TRBV1 is reported as a pseudogene. The CDR3 length is 16 residues. The CDR3 sequence: CTSSHSQRGGYYEQYF. CDR3 nucleotide sequence: TGCACTAGCAGCCACTCCCAGCGGGGGGGGTACTACGAGCAGTACTTC.

CDR3 in amino acids: CASSLGGGSNQPQHF. CDR3 DNA: TGTGCCAGCAGCTTGGGGGGGGGTAGCAATCAGCCCCAGCATTTT. The genes are TRBV11-2 and TRBJ1-5; D may be TRBD1 (5 bases). CDR1 is SGHAT and CDR2 is FQNNGV in the germline V gene. This CDR3 is built from 15 residues. Trimming left V 3 bases short and J 0 bases short, with 9 bases between.

This clone has a handful of counts. This chain uses TRBV5-4 with TRBJ2-5; D might be TRBD2 (5 bases). The V gene lost 0 bases and the J gene lost 5 bases, with 8 bases spanning the gap. CDR3 size: 13 residues. Germline V gene data show CDR1 as SGHNT and CDR2 as YYREEE (reference sequence). The CDR3 DNA follows: TGTGCCAGCAGCTTGGAGCCTAGCGAGACCCAGTACTTC. This translates into CASSLEPSETQYF.

This rearrangement joins TRBV28 to TRBJ2-1, with 7 bases aligning to TRBD2. V was clipped by 5 bases and J by 3 bases; unmatched bases: 10. In germline, CDR1 is MDHEN, CDR2 SYDVKM. The CDR3 has 16 amino acids. The CDR3 loop reads CASSPRAGVGYNEQFF. As DNA, the CDR3 is TGTGCCAGCAGTCCTAGGGCGGGGGTGGGCTACAATGAGCAGTTCTTC.

The chain recombines TRBV29-1 with TRBJ2-3; 11 bases align to TRBD1. J gave up 0 bases and V 4 bases, and 12 bases lay outside the gene matches. There are 18 residues in the CDR3. CDR1 is SQVTM and CDR2 is ANQGSEA in the germline V gene. CDR3 residues: CSVGGSGQGVFSTDTQYF. The CDR3 DNA reads TGCAGCGTTGGGGGTTCGGGACAGGGGGTGTTTAGCACAGATACGCAGTATTTT.

The gene calls are TRBV11-3 and TRBJ2-2; D is uncertain. Germline values: CDR1 SGHNT, CDR2 YENEEA. There are 13 residues in the CDR3. Trimming shortened V by 5 bases and J by 6 bases, and 10 bases separated the two germline ends. The CDR3 nucleotides read TGTGCCAGCAGCCAGACAAGGTCCGGGGAGCTGTTTTTT. It specifies CASSQTRSGELFF.

This clone appeared a single time. One junction end disagrees with the germline gene, perhaps due to a read error. V gene TRBV4-3 combines with J gene TRBJ2-3; a weak D match, TRBD2 (5 bases). CDR3 size: 16 residues. The germline CDR1 and CDR2 sequences are LGHNA and YSLEER. The CDR3 is CASSQDLSGSTDMQYF. As DNA, the CDR3 is TGCGCCAGCAGCCAAGATCTAAGTGGGAGCACAGATATGCAGTATTTT.

The chain is built from TRBV6-5 and TRBJ1-1, with 10 bases aligning to TRBD1. Germline loops: CDR1 MNHEY, CDR2 SVGAGI. CDR3 length: 12 residues. V shed 8 bases and J 9 bases; nucleotides not matched to a gene: 6. The CDR3 is CASRTGGCKAFF. The DNA of the CDR3 is TGTGCCAGCCGGACAGGGGGTTGTAAAGCTTTCTTT.

The rearrangement joins TRBV19 to TRBJ2-2; a possible D gene is TRBD1 (6 bases). Germline V gene sequence: CDR1 LNHDA, CDR2 SQIVND (reference sequence). V was clipped by 4 bases and J by 6 bases, with 15 bases between them. This CDR3 contains 15 residues. The CDR3 region is CASSTDQGWAGELFF. The CDR3 bases are TGTGCCAGTAGTACAGACCAGGGGTGGGCCGGGGAGCTGTTTTTT. The full variable domain, rest sourced from reference TRBV19 and TRBJ2-2, is DGGITQSPKYLFRKEGQNVTLSCEQNLNHDAMYWYRQDPGQGLRLIYYSQIVNDFQKGDIAEGYSVSREKKESFPLTVTSAQKNPTAFYLCASSTDQGWAGELFFGEGSRLTVL.